Below, 9 T cell receptor beta chains from the same sample are listed, as sequenced in a study of long-term antiretroviral therapy in people with HIV. At the survey level, the v3.0 immunoSEQ assay was run. TCRdb's copy holds only in-frame clones and misses some; the assay was immunoSEQ multiplex PCR. The profile shows 9,000 to 15,000 clones, 60% to 85% of them singletons. The input for sequencing was unsorted PBMCs, taken 0.8 years before starting antiretroviral therapy. Receptor source: a woman aged 40 to 50 with HIV.

The V gene is TRBV6-6, the J gene TRBJ2-3; 11 bases agree with TRBD2. This CDR3 is built from 16 residues. The V segment lost 4 bases and the J segment 0 bases; nucleotides outside the gene matches: 3. The V gene's germline CDR1 is MNHNY and CDR2 SVGAGI (reference sequence). Here the CDR3 DNA reads TGTGCCAGCAGTTCCTTAGCGGGAGGGAGCACAGATACGCAGTATTTT. Its protein product is CASSSLAGGSTDTQYF.

The chain couples TRBV28 to TRBJ2-5; possible D gene TRBD1, 5 bases. Germline-derived CDR1 and CDR2 are MDHEN and SYDVKM. The CDR3 is made up of 14 amino acids. Trimming left V 2 bases short and J 2 bases short, with 9 bases between. The CDR3 DNA is TGTGCCAGCAGTTTACCAGGGCAGCAAGAGACCCAGTACTTC. It encodes CASSLPGQQETQYF.

The rearrangement uses TRBV5-1 and TRBJ2-3; 10 positions agree with TRBD1. Trimming took 0 bases from V and 2 from J; bases not matched to a gene: 0. Germline V gene data show CDR1 as SGHRS and CDR2 as YFSETQ. The CDR3 spans 15 residues. The CDR3 DNA is TGCGCCAGCAGCTTGGGACAGGGGGCCACAGATACGCAGTATTTT. Its translation is CASSLGQGATDTQYF.

The chain employs TRBV18 and TRBJ1-2; tentatively, D is TRBD1 (6 bases). Trimming took off 4 bases at V and 0 bases at J, with 15 bases between the two ends. The germline V gene encodes CDR1 KGHSH and CDR2 LQKENI. The CDR3 runs 16 residues. The CDR3 DNA reads TGTGCCAGCTCACGGGGAAAGGACAGCCCTAACTATGGCTACACCTTC. As protein: CASSRGKDSPNYGYTF.

This clone appeared a single time. The chain links TRBV6-5 to TRBJ2-7; tentatively, D is TRBD2 (5 bases). The germline V and J ends were trimmed by 0 bases and 2 bases, with 8 bases remaining between them. The germline CDR1 and CDR2 sequences are MNHEY and SVGAGI. This CDR3 is built from 14 residues. The CDR3 nucleotides read TGTGCCAGCAGTTACTCAGAGGGCCCCTACGAGCAGTACTTC. As protein: CASSYSEGPYEQYF.

The chain uses TRBV19 and TRBJ1-2; D is perhaps TRBD1 (5 bases). The CDR3 is 14 residues long. V lost 8 bases and J 3 bases, leaving 16 bases between the germline ends. The germline V gene encodes CDR1 LNHDA and CDR2 SQIVND (reference sequence). CDR3 nucleotides: TGTGCCAGTTACCCTGGGGGGTCCTACTATGGCTACACCTTC. Translation: CASYPGGSYYGYTF.

This chain joins TRBV6-5 and TRBJ2-7; 7 bases are shared with TRBD2. Germline V gene data show CDR1 as MNHEY and CDR2 as SVGAGI. CDR3 size: 13 residues. V lost 6 bases and J lost 2; bases outside the gene matches: 4. For the CDR3, the DNA is TGTGCCAGCAGGCGTCGGGGGGCCTACGAGCAGTACTTC. Residues: CASRRRGAYEQYF.

V is TRBV6-1 and J is TRBJ1-5, with no clear D. The V gene's germline CDR1 is MNHNS and CDR2 SASEGT. Trimming shortened V by 8 bases and J by 6 bases, and 20 bases separated the two germline ends. This CDR3 contains 15 residues. CDR3 bases: TGTGCCAGCCTCCCCGGGTCAGAGATTCGTCAGCCCCAGCATTTT. Translating gives CASLPGSEIRQPQHF.

V gene TRBV5-6 combines with J gene TRBJ2-1; D is ambiguous. This CDR3 region has 13 residues. CDR1 and CDR2 (germline): SGHDT, YYEEEE. The germline V and J ends were trimmed by 4 bases and 7 bases, with 12 bases remaining between them. The CDR3 sequence is CASSEQYRNEQFF. CDR3 DNA sequence: TGTGCCAGCAGCGAACAATATCGGAATGAGCAGTTCTTC.